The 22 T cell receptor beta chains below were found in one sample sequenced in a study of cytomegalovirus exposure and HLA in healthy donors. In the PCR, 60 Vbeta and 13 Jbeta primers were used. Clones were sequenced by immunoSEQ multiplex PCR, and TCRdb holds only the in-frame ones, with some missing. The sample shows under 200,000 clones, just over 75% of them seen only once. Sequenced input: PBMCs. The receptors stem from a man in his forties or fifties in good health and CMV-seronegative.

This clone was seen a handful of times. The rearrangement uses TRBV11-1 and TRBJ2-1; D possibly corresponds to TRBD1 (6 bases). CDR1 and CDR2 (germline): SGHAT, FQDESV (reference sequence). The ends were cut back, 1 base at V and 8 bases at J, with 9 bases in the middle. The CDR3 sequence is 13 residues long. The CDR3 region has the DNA TGTGCCAGCAGCTTAGGCAGGGGCGATGAGCAGTTCTTC. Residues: CASSLGRGDEQFF.

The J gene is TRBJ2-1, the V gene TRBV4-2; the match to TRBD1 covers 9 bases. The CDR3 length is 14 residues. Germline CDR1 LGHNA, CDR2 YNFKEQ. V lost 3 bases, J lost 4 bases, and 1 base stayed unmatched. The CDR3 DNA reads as TGTGCCAGCAGCCAGACAGGGGGATACAATGAGCAGTTCTTC. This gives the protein CASSQTGGYNEQFF.

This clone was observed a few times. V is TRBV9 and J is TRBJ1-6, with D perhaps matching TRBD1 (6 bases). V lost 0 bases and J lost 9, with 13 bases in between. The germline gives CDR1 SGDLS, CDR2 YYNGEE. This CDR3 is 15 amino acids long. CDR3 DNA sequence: TGTGCCAGCAGCGTAGCGGGGCAGGGGAGTTCACCCCTCCACTTT. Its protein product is CASSVAGQGSSPLHF.

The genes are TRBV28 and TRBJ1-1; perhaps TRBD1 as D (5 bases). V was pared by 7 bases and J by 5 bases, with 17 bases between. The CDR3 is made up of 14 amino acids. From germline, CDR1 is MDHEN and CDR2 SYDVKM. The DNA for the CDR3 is TGTGCCAGCATCCTAGGGCAGGGCTATACTGAAGCTTTCTTT. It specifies CASILGQGYTEAFF.

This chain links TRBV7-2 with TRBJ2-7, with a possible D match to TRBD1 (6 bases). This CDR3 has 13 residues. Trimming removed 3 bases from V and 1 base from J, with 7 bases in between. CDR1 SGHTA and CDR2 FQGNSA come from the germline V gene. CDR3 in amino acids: CASSFGQSYEQYV. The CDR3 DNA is TGTGCCAGCAGCTTCGGACAGTCCTACGAGCAGTACGTC.

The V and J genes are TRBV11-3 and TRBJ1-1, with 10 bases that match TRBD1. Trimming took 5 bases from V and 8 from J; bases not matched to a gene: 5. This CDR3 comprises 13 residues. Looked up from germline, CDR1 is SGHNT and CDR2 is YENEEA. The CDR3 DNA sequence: TGTGCCAGCAGCCCCGGACAGGGGGGCGAAGCTTTCTTT. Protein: CASSPGQGGEAFF.

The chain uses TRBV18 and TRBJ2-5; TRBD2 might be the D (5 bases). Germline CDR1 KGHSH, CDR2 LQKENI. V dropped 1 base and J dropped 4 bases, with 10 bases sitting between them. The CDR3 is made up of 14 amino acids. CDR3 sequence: CASSPLEDAETQYF. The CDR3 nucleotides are TGTGCCAGCTCACCACTGGAGGATGCAGAGACCCAGTACTTC.

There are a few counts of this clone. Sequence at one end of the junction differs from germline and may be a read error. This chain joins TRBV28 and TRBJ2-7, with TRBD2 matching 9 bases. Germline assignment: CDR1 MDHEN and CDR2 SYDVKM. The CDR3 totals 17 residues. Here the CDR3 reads CASNLHRLAEFSYEQYF. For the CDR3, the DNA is TGTGCCAGCAATTTACACCGACTAGCGGAGTTCTCCTACGAGCAGTACTTC.

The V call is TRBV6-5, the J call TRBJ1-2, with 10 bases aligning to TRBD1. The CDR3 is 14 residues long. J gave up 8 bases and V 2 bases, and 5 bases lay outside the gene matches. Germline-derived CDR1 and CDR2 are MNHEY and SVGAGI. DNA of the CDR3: TGTGCCAGCAGTTACGGCGGGACAGGGGACGGCTACACCTTC. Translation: CASSYGGTGDGYTF.

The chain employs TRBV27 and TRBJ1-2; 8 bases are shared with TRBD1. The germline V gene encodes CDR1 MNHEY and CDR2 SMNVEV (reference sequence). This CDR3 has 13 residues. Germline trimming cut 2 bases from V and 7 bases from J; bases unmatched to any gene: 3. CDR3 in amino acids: CASSLQGASGYTF. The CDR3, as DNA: TGTGCCAGCAGTTTACAGGGGGCGAGTGGCTACACCTTC.

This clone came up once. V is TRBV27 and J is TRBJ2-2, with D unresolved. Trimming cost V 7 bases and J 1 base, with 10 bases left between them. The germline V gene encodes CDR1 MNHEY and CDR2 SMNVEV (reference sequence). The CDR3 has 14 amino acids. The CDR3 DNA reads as TGTGCCAGCAAGACCCCGGGGAACACCGGGGAGCTGTTTTTT. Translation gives CASKTPGNTGELFF.

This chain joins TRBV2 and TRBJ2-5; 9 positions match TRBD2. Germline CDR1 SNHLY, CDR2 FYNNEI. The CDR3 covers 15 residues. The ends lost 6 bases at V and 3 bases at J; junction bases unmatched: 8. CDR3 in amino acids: CASSMTSGTEETQYF. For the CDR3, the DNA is TGTGCCAGCAGCATGACTAGCGGTACAGAAGAGACCCAGTACTTC. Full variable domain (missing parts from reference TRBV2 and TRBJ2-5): EPEVTQTPSHQVTQMGQEVILRCVPISNHLYFYWYRQILGQKVEFLVSFYNNEISEKSEIFDDQFSVERPDGSNFTLKIRSTKLEDSAMYFCASSMTSGTEETQYFGPGTRLLVL.

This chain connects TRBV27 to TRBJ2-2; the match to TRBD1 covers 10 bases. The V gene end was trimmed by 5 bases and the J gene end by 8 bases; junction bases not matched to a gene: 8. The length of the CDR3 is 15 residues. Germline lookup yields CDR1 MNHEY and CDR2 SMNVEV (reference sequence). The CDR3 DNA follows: TGTGCCAGCAGTGCGACAGGGGGCAGAGAAGGGGAGCTGTTTTTT. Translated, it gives CASSATGGREGELFF.

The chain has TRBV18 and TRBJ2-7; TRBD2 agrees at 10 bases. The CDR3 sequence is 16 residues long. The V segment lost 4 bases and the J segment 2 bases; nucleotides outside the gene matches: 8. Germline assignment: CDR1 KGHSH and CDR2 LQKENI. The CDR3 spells CASSLPSGRKPYEQYV. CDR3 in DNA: TGTGCCAGCTCACTCCCTAGCGGGAGAAAACCCTACGAGCAGTACGTC.

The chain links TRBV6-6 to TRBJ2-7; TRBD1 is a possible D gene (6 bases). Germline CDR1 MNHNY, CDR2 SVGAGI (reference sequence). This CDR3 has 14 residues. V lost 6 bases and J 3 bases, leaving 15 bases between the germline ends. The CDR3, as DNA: TGTGCCAGCAGCCCCCAACAGGGACACTACGAGCAGTACGTC. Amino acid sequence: CASSPQQGHYEQYV.

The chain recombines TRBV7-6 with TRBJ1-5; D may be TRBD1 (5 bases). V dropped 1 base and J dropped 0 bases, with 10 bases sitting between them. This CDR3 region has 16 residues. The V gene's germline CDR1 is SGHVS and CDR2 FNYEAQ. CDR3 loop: CASSLGGAYSNQPQHF. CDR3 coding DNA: TGTGCCAGCAGCTTAGGGGGCGCCTATAGCAATCAGCCCCAGCATTTT.

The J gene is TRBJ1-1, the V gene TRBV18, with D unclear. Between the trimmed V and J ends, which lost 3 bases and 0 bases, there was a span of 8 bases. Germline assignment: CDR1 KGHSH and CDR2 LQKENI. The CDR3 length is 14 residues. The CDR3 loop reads CASSPFTVNTEAFF. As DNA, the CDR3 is TGTGCCAGCTCACCGTTTACAGTGAACACTGAAGCTTTCTTT.

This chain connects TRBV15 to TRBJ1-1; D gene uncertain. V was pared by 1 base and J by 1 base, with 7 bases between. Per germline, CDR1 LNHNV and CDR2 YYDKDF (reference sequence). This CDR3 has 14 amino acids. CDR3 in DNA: TGTGCCACCAGCAGAGGGGAGGGGAACACTGAAGCTTTCTTT. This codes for CATSRGEGNTEAFF.

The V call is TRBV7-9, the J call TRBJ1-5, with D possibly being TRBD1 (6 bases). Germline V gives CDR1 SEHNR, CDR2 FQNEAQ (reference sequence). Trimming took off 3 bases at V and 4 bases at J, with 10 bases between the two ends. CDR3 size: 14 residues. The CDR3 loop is CASSFGQPNQPQHF. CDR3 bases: TGTGCCAGCAGCTTTGGACAGCCTAATCAGCCCCAGCATTTT.

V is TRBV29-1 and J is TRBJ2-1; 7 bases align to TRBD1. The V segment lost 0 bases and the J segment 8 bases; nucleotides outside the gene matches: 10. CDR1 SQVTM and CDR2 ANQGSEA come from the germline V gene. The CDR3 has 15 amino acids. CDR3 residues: CSVEDLETGWDEQFF. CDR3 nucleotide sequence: TGCAGCGTTGAAGATCTGGAGACAGGGTGGGATGAGCAGTTCTTC.

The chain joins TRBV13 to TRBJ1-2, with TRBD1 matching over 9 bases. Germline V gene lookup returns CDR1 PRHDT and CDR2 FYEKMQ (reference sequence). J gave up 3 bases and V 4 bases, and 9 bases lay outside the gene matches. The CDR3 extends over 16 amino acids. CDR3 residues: CASSSQGQGLYYGYTF. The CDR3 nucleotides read TGTGCCAGCAGCTCACAGGGACAGGGACTGTACTATGGCTACACCTTC.

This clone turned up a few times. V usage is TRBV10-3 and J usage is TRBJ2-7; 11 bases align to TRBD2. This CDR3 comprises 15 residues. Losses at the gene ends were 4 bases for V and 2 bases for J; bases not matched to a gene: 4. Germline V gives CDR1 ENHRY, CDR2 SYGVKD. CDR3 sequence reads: CAISASTSGTYEQYF. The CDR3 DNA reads TGTGCCATCAGTGCCTCGACTAGCGGGACCTACGAGCAGTACTTC.